This T cell receptor (beta chain) was sequenced during a study of tumor and adjacent non-tumor tissue in lung cancer. The library came from three nested PCR rounds adapted from ARM-PCR protocols. TCRdb reanalysed the multiplex PCR reads using MiXCR and keeps one entry per CDR3 protein. The table includes 200,000 to 250,000 distinct CDR3 sequences, 71% detected once. Trimming removed 2 bases at V and 5 bases at J, with 16 bases between. Germline V gene lookup returns CDR1 SGHDT and CDR2 YYEEEE. CDR3 length equals 15 residues. RNA was extracted from bulk tissue without any cell sorting. This clonotype originated in a man aged 60 to 75 with non-small cell lung cancer. The chain uses TRBV5-6 and TRBJ2-5; possibly TRBD2 for D (6 bases). The sample taken for sequencing was lung tumor tissue. Written as DNA, the CDR3 is TGTGCCAGCAGCTTTCTCGTCGGGGGTGTCGAGACCCAGTACTTC. This encodes CASSFLVGGVETQYF.